The present TCR beta chain was sequenced within a study of regulatory T cells in long-lasting Graves disease. Background on the study: The term persistent Graves' disease signified upward of 5 years on antithyroid drugs with positive TSH receptor antibodies. Whole-study results and caveats: Blood alone, not thyroid tissue, was studied. Persistent disease preferred TRBV28, TRBJ1-2 and TRBJ2-5. Clonotypes that were public and shared totalled 2,500 to 3,500 in persistent patients versus approximately 970 in new patients.

Described time point: persistent/refractory GD, antithyroid drugs over 5 years with positive TRAb. Following extraction of RNA from PBMCs, that RNA was used to make the TCR library. Library construction for TCR beta used iRepertoire HTBI primers and Arm-PCR of CDR3 regions. TCRdb redid the calling of the multiplex PCR reads with MiXCR, one entry per CDR3 protein. This sample carries about 310,000 distinct CDR3 sequences, roughly a fifth of them seen once, and the ten largest clones take roughly 56%. With regard to this clonotype: Its antigen is not identified. A read error is possible here, since a much larger clone lies one base away.

The length of the CDR3 is 16 residues. Germline loops: CDR1 SGHTA, CDR2 FQGTGA. V gave up 2 bases and J gave up 0 bases; unmatched junction bases: 2. Sequenced here: peripheral blood mononuclear cells (PBMCs), sampled when the disease was refractory, from a patient treated with antithyroid drugs. The chain uses TRBV7-3 and TRBJ2-2; 8 positions match TRBD1. The TCR comes from a female donor with Graves disease. In DNA, the CDR3 is TGTGCCAGCAGCTTAGCACAGGGGGCGAACACCGGGGAGCTGTTTTTT. This encodes CASSLAQGANTGELFF.